The 25 T cell receptor beta chains presented below share a single source sample, sequenced in a study of radiation and T cells in renal cell carcinoma. Time point given: blood 4 weeks post-SBRT, at nephrectomy. The treatment: 15 Gy SBRT to primary tumor, nephrectomy 4 weeks later. Using immunoSEQ multiplex PCR, the repertoire was profiled, and TCRdb retains in-frame clones only, with some absent. The sample yields around 180,000 clones, about nine tenths seen once. Sequenced here: blood, sampled from a patient whose treatment included radiotherapy and nephrectomy. Receptors were obtained from a woman aged 45-59 years with renal cell carcinoma.

The V and J genes are TRBV20-1 and TRBJ2-3; D might be TRBD1 (6 bases). Germline V gene sequence: CDR1 DFQATT, CDR2 SNEGSKA (reference sequence). The CDR3 is 10 residues long. The V end lost 7 bases, the J end lost 8 bases, and 10 bases lay between the germline ends. CDR3 nucleotides: TGCAGTGGAGAACAGGGTACGCAGTATTTT. Residues: CSGEQGTQYF.

The CDR3 nucleotides are TGTGCCAGCAGCCCGGACGGAGCCCCCAATCAGCCCCAGCATTTT. Translated: CASSPDGAPNQPQHF. The rearrangement links TRBV7-2 to TRBJ1-5; D call uncertain. V lost 5 bases and J lost 3, with 14 bases in between. The CDR3 contains 15 residues. Germline V gives CDR1 SGHTA, CDR2 FQGNSA.

The genes are TRBV18 and TRBJ2-3; D unresolved. Trimming left V 5 bases short and J 5 bases short, with 11 bases between. CDR1 is KGHSH, CDR2 LQKENI, per germline. The length of the CDR3 is 13 residues. This CDR3 is CASSSTPRDTQYF. The DNA of the CDR3 is TGTGCCAGCTCATCGACACCGCGAGATACGCAGTATTTT.

V is TRBV6-4 and J is TRBJ1-1, with D uncertain. Looked up from germline, CDR1 is MRHNA and CDR2 is SNTAGT. Trimming removed 5 bases from V and 5 bases from J, with 21 bases in between. This CDR3 region has 16 residues. CDR3 nucleotide sequence: TGTGCCAGCAGTCCCACACCTTTACGGGGAGGGACTGAAGCTTTCTTT. Translation gives CASSPTPLRGGTEAFF.

The rearrangement uses TRBV6-6 and TRBJ2-6, with D possibly being TRBD2 (5 bases). The CDR3 loop spans 14 amino acids. The germline CDR1 and CDR2 sequences are MNHNY and SVGAGI (reference sequence). V gave up 8 bases and J gave up 0 bases, with 8 bases separating them. CDR3 bases: TGTGCCAGCCGTCGGGACTCTGGGGCCAACGTCCTGACTTTC. Residues: CASRRDSGANVLTF.

There are a few counts of this clone. V is TRBV7-9 and J is TRBJ1-5; D gene ambiguous. The CDR3 sequence is 14 residues long. The germline V gene has CDR1 SEHNR and CDR2 FQNEAQ (reference sequence). With 2 bases removed from V and 5 bases from J, the gap between germline ends came to 10 bases. CDR3 loop: CASSLSSVDQPQHF. Here the CDR3 DNA reads TGTGCCAGCAGCTTATCGTCAGTGGATCAGCCCCAGCATTTT. Full variable domain (rest looked up from reference TRBV7-9 and TRBJ1-5): DTGVSQNPRHKITKRGQNVTFRCDPISEHNRLYWYRQTLGQGPEFLTYFQNEAQLEKSRLLSDRFSAERPKGSFSTLEIQRTEQGDSAMYLCASSLSSVDQPQHFGDGTRLSIL.

This clone was counted a few times. The chain joins TRBV7-8 to TRBJ2-7; unclear D gene. This CDR3 region has 16 residues. Trimming left V 1 base short and J 3 bases short, with 16 bases between. Germline V gives CDR1 SGHVS, CDR2 FQNEAQ. The CDR3 region has the DNA TGTGCCAGCAGCTTAGGTTGGGTAGGCCGGGTCTACGAGCAGTACTTC. Translated: CASSLGWVGRVYEQYF.

The chain carries TRBV9 and TRBJ1-3; TRBD1 matches at 9 bases. The germline V gene has CDR1 SGDLS and CDR2 YYNGEE. With V trimmed by 4 bases and J by 2 bases, 7 bases remained unmatched. This CDR3 contains 16 residues. CDR3 loop: CASSRPRDRAGNTIYF. The CDR3 region has the DNA TGTGCCAGCAGCCGTCCCCGGGACAGGGCTGGAAACACCATATATTTT.

The chain has TRBV2 and TRBJ2-3; D uncertain. V was pared by 9 bases and J by 2 bases, with 15 bases between. This CDR3 has 14 residues. Germline CDR1 SNHLY, CDR2 FYNNEI. The CDR3 loop is CASQKNGNTDTQYF. The CDR3, as DNA: TGTGCCAGTCAGAAGAATGGAAACACAGATACGCAGTATTTT.

The chain combines TRBV19 with TRBJ1-2; D unresolved. The germline V gene encodes CDR1 LNHDA and CDR2 SQIVND (reference sequence). This CDR3 is built from 12 residues. V was clipped by 5 bases and J by 2 bases, with 6 bases between them. CDR3: CASSPWNYGYTF. CDR3 coding DNA: TGTGCCAGTAGTCCGTGGAACTATGGCTACACCTTC.

In regard to this clone: At one end, the junction sequence differs from germline, possibly due to a read error. CDR3 residues: CATGWGVNAAQYF. CDR3 nucleotides: TGTGCCACAGGATGGGGGGTCAACGCGGCCCAGTACTTC. The chain carries TRBV5-1 and TRBJ2-5, with a possible D match to TRBD2 (6 bases). This CDR3 is 13 amino acids long. Germline CDR1 is SGHRS and CDR2 is YFSETQ.

V and J are TRBV13 and TRBJ2-1, with a tentative D call TRBD1 (6 bases). The CDR3 length is 16 residues. Trimming took 5 bases from V and 0 from J, leaving 14 bases between them. Germline-derived CDR1 and CDR2 are PRHDT and FYEKMQ (reference sequence). CDR3 sequence (DNA): TGTGCCAGCAGCCAGGTTGGGACATACTCCTACAATGAGCAGTTCTTC. It encodes CASSQVGTYSYNEQFF.

The rearrangement uses TRBV11-2 and TRBJ2-5; D remains unclear. Trimming stripped 1 base from V and 5 bases from J, with 14 bases between. The germline gives CDR1 SGHAT, CDR2 FQNNGV. CDR3 size: 15 residues. CDR3 DNA sequence: TGTGCCAGCAGCTTAGTCGGCCTTAGGCAGGAGACCCAGTACTTC. Translation: CASSLVGLRQETQYF.

This clone was counted a single time. The gene calls are TRBV6-5 and TRBJ2-7; D is possibly TRBD1 (5 bases). The CDR3 extends over 14 amino acids. CDR1 and CDR2 from the germline V gene are MNHEY and SVGAGI. V was clipped by 5 bases and J by 0 bases, with 11 bases between them. In DNA form, the CDR3 reads TGTGCCAGCAGTGATACAGGTAACTCCTACGAGCAGTACTTC. Its protein product is CASSDTGNSYEQYF.

The sample holds one count of this clone. The chain carries TRBV5-1 and TRBJ2-5; D could derive from TRBD1 or TRBD2 (6 bases each). The CDR3 consists of 14 residues. Germline CDR1 is SGHRS and CDR2 is YFSETQ. V lost 2 bases to trimming and J lost 5 bases, with 13 bases between them. The CDR3 DNA sequence: TGCGCCAGCAGCTTCTCCGGGGGCGGGGAGACCCAGTACTTC. Amino acid sequence: CASSFSGGGETQYF.

The chain couples TRBV7-9 to TRBJ1-6; possibly TRBD1 for D (6 bases). Germline-derived CDR1 and CDR2 are SEHNR and FQNEAQ (reference sequence). The CDR3 is 16 residues long. Trimming shortened V by 5 bases and J by 8 bases, and 19 bases separated the two germline ends. The CDR3 DNA sequence: TGTGCCAGCAGCAGGGCCGGGGGCACTTTGGATTCACCCCTCCACTTT. It encodes CASSRAGGTLDSPLHF.

This chain uses TRBV19 with TRBJ1-5, with D maybe TRBD1 (5 bases). With 1 base removed from V and 4 bases from J, the gap between germline ends came to 5 bases. The length of the CDR3 is 13 residues. Germline V gives CDR1 LNHDA, CDR2 SQIVND (reference sequence). The chain's CDR3 is CASSIGQNQPQHF. The CDR3 DNA is TGTGCCAGTAGTATAGGACAGAATCAGCCCCAGCATTTT. The full variable domain, with the rest looked up from reference TRBV19 and TRBJ1-5, is DGGITQSPKYLFRKEGQNVTLSCEQNLNHDAMYWYRQDPGQGLRLIYYSQIVNDFQKGDIAEGYSVSREKKESFPLTVTSAQKNPTAFYLCASSIGQNQPQHFGDGTRLSIL.

This rearrangement joins TRBV28 to TRBJ1-2, with 7 positions matching TRBD1. Germline CDR1 and CDR2: MDHEN and SYDVKM. V trimming: 7 bases; J trimming: 8 bases; junction bases outside the gene matches: 7. CDR3 length: 12 amino acids. CDR3 in DNA: TGTGCCAGCAACGACAGGGTAGGAGGCTACACCTTC. Amino acid sequence: CASNDRVGGYTF.

The chain uses TRBV7-2 and TRBJ2-3, with TRBD2 matching 8 bases. The CDR3 contains 15 residues. Per germline, CDR1 SGHTA and CDR2 FQGNSA. The J segment lost 4 bases and the V segment lost 3 bases, leaving 6 bases of the junction unmatched. The CDR3 region has the DNA TGTGCCAGCAGCTTGTCCGGGGGGGCCCCAGATACGCAGTATTTT. Its protein product is CASSLSGGAPDTQYF.

The rearrangement links TRBV7-9 to TRBJ2-3; 9 bases map to TRBD1. After removal of 5 bases from V and 4 bases from J, the junction contained 10 bases not matched to a gene. CDR1 and CDR2 from the germline V gene are SEHNR and FQNEAQ (reference sequence). The CDR3 contains 16 residues. The CDR3 spells CASSSWTGVIADTQYF. DNA of the CDR3: TGTGCCAGCAGCAGCTGGACAGGGGTCATCGCAGATACGCAGTATTTT.

The CDR3 DNA sequence: TGTGCCAGCAGATCGCTAGCCCGCACAGATACGCAGTATTTT. It encodes CASRSLARTDTQYF. V is TRBV6-5 and J is TRBJ2-3, with a tentative D call TRBD2 (5 bases). The CDR3 contains 14 residues. V shed 6 bases and J shed 1 base, with 11 bases lying between them. CDR1 MNHEY and CDR2 SVGAGI come from the germline V gene.

The gene calls are TRBV7-9 and TRBJ2-4; D gene unclear. This CDR3 contains 15 residues. Germline CDR1 SEHNR, CDR2 FQNEAQ (reference sequence). Trimming removed 1 base at V and 0 bases at J, with 7 bases between. The CDR3 reads CASSLDGLAKNIQYF. DNA of the CDR3: TGTGCCAGCAGCTTAGACGGATTAGCCAAAAACATTCAGTACTTC. The entire variable domain, with the rest obtained from reference TRBV7-9 and TRBJ2-4, is as follows: DTGVSQNPRHKITKRGQNVTFRCDPISEHNRLYWYRQTLGQGPEFLTYFQNEAQLEKSRLLSDRFSAERPKGSFSTLEIQRTEQGDSAMYLCASSLDGLAKNIQYFGAGTRLSVL.

The CDR3 nucleotides read TGTGCCAGCAGCTCAAGCACTGGACGAGCTTTCTTT. Amino acid sequence: CASSSSTGRAFF. The genes are TRBV7-2 and TRBJ1-1; D is uncertain. Germline assignment: CDR1 SGHTA and CDR2 FQGNSA. The CDR3 length is 12 residues. V lost 4 bases to trimming and J lost 10 bases, with 13 bases between them.

This rearrangement joins TRBV18 to TRBJ2-6; 9 bases line up with TRBD1. The CDR3 loop spans 17 amino acids. J lost 2 bases, V lost 3 bases, and 5 bases had no gene match. Germline loops: CDR1 KGHSH, CDR2 LQKENI. The CDR3 protein is CASSPGTGNAGANVLTF. The CDR3 region has the DNA TGTGCCAGCTCACCCGGGACAGGGAACGCTGGGGCCAACGTCCTGACTTTC. Full variable domain (outside the CDR3, taken from reference TRBV18 and TRBJ2-6): NAGVMQNPRHLVRRRGQEARLRCSPMKGHSHVYWYRQLPEEGLKFMVYLQKENIIDESGMPKERFSAEFPKEGPSILRIQQVVRGDSAAYFCASSPGTGNAGANVLTFGAGSRLTVL.

DNA for the CDR3: TGCGCCAGCAGCCAAACAGGGAACTGGAATGAGCAGTTCTTC. This sequence encodes CASSQTGNWNEQFF. V usage is TRBV4-1 and J usage is TRBJ2-1; D might be TRBD1 (6 bases). This CDR3 is built from 14 residues. Germline V gene data show CDR1 as MGHRA and CDR2 as YSYEKL. Trimming left V 2 bases short and J 7 bases short, with 12 bases between.